The clone carrying this T cell receptor beta chain was recorded a few times. CDR1 SEHNR and CDR2 FQNEAQ come from the germline V gene (reference sequence). Trimming cost V 7 bases and J 2 bases, with 18 bases left between them. The CDR3 is made up of 15 amino acids. Each 10 ml fresh peripheral blood draw supplied the PBMCs. TCR beta CDR3 regions were amplified from RNA. Carried out on the TCR CDR3, a first-round RT-PCR used the HTBI primer set. MiXCR, applied by TCRdb to the multiplex PCR reads, yields one record per CDR3 protein. The sample records some 800,000 distinct CDR3 sequences, more than 30% being singletons. These data come from a study of T cells in Graves' hyperthyroidism and ophthalmopathy.

The specimen was blood. The genes are TRBV7-9 and TRBJ2-7, with D perhaps matching TRBD1 or TRBD2 (7 bases each). The TCR sequence derives from a man aged 18 to 30 with Graves' hyperthyroidism. The CDR3 here is CASIPGGGPPYEQYF. DNA of the CDR3: TGTGCCAGCATCCCAGGGGGGGGGCCTCCCTACGAGCAGTACTTC.